These T cell receptor beta chains were read from a single sample in a study of T cells in tuberculosis. Sequencing was performed with immunoSEQ multiplex PCR; in TCRdb, only in-frame clones are kept and a portion is missing. The sample lists about 88,000 clones; approximately 90% were seen once. Sequencing was performed on CD1b-GMM tetramer-negative cells sorted from PBMCs. The receptors shown here come from an adult woman with latent tuberculosis. Both conserved end residues are part of each CDR3. A D gene is named only where the DNA matches it firmly. The size field is filled for only some rows; it gives once, few, many or a size class.

TRBV5-6	.	TRBD1	TRBJ2-1	16	CATTSRSGQGYNEQFF	TGTGCCACCACCTCGAGATCGGGACAGGGTTACAATGAGCAGTTCTTC
TRBV6-5	.	TRBD2	TRBJ2-1	14	CASSYLSGGVEQFF	TGTGCCAGCAGTTACCTAAGCGGGGGGGTTGAGCAGTTCTTC
TRBV7-2	.	TRBD2	TRBJ2-1	16	CASSLTSGVSYNEQFF	TGTGCCAGCAGCTTAACTAGCGGGGTCTCCTACAATGAGCAGTTCTTC
TRBV9	.	.	TRBJ1-4	15	CASSVGGQHNEKLFF	TGTGCCAGCAGCGTAGGTGGACAGCATAATGAAAAACTGTTTTTT
TRBV6-1	.	.	TRBJ1-2	15	CASSELPGSYYGYTF	TGTGCCAGCAGTGAACTCCCAGGGTCCTACTATGGCTACACCTTC
TRBV19	.	.	TRBJ1-1	14	CASSMVGGNTEAFF	TGTGCCAGTAGTATGGTAGGCGGCAACACTGAAGCTTTCTTT
TRBV19	.	.	TRBJ1-5	15	CASSIGQDSNQPQHF	TGTGCCAGTAGTATTGGGCAGGATAGCAATCAGCCCCAGCATTTT
TRBV19	.	.	TRBJ2-2	14	CASRRPDWAGELFF	TGTGCCAGTAGGCGTCCCGACTGGGCCGGGGAGCTGTTTTTT
TRBV5-1	.	.	TRBJ2-5	14	CASSPGGTRETQYF	TGCGCCAGCAGCCCCGGGGGAACTCGAGAGACCCAGTACTTC
TRBV7-2	.	TRBD1	TRBJ1-2	12	CASSLDRGGYTF	TGTGCCAGCAGCTTAGACAGGGGTGGCTACACCTTC
TRBV28	once	.	TRBJ1-2	17	CASSLIPSLTANYGYTF	TGTGCCAGCAGTTTAATTCCGTCCTTGACAGCTAACTATGGCTACACCTTC
TRBV10-3	.	TRBD1	TRBJ1-2	15	CASERGTGGNYGYTF	TGTGCCAGCGAGCGAGGGACAGGGGGTAACTATGGCTACACCTTC
TRBV30	.	.	TRBJ2-2	16	CAWSVPRGKHTGELFF	TGTGCCTGGAGTGTACCAAGAGGGAAGCACACCGGGGAGCTGTTTTTT
TRBV5-1	.	TRBD1	TRBJ1-2	14	CASSVPDRAVGYTF	TGCGCCAGCAGCGTCCCGGACAGGGCAGTTGGCTACACCTTC
TRBV5-1	.	.	TRBJ2-1	14	CASSFPGMNNEQFF	TGCGCCAGCAGCTTTCCCGGGATGAACAATGAGCAGTTCTTC
TRBV19	few	TRBD1	TRBJ1-6	12	CASGTVNSPLHF	TGTGCCAGTGGGACAGTAAATTCACCCCTCCACTTT
TRBV14	.	TRBD1	TRBJ1-1	13	CASSLTGGTEAFF	TGTGCCAGCAGCCTGACAGGGGGGACTGAAGCTTTCTTT
TRBV19	once	.	TRBJ2-7	14	CASTPTGSSYEQYF	TGTGCCAGTACTCCGACGGGGAGCTCCTACGAGCAGTACTTC
TRBV29-1	.	TRBD1	TRBJ1-2	12	CSARTGDYGYTF	TGCAGCGCCCGGACAGGGGACTATGGCTACACCTTC
TRBV4-2	.	TRBD1	TRBJ1-4	14	CASSQGTGKEKLFF	TGTGCCAGCAGCCAAGGGACAGGCAAGGAAAAACTGTTTTTT
TRBV5-1	.	.	TRBJ2-3	15	CASSQRQSSTDTQYF	TGCGCCAGCAGCCAGCGACAGTCCAGCACAGATACGCAGTATTTT
TRBV27	once	.	TRBJ2-3	17	CASSHYLVGGTPDTQYF	TGTGCCAGCAGTCATTATCTGGTCGGGGGTACCCCAGATACGCAGTATTTT
TRBV4-1	.	.	TRBJ2-7	13	CASSQEQLYEQYF	TGCGCCAGCAGCCAAGAACAGCTCTACGAGCAGTACTTC
TRBV12-5	.	TRBD1	TRBJ1-2	14	CASGLVGQNYGYTF	TGTGCTAGTGGTTTGGTGGGACAGAACTATGGCTACACCTTC
TRBV27	.	.	TRBJ2-3	13	CASSRTGWDTQYF	TGTGCCAGCAGTAGGACTGGATGGGATACGCAGTATTTT
TRBV10-3	.	.	TRBJ2-1	12	CAISAGGNEQFF	TGTGCCATCAGTGCAGGAGGCAATGAGCAGTTCTTC
TRBV11-2	once	.	TRBJ2-1	12	CASSLIQNEQFF	TGTGCCAGCAGCTTAATACAAAATGAGCAGTTCTTC
TRBV18	.	TRBD1	TRBJ2-5	16	CASSRLRDSHQETQYF	TGTGCCAGCTCACGGCTCCGGGACAGCCACCAAGAGACCCAGTACTTC
TRBV5-4	.	TRBD2	TRBJ2-3	17	CASSLGRRAGDTDTQYF	TGTGCCAGCAGCTTGGGACGGAGGGCGGGGGACACAGATACGCAGTATTTT
TRBV9	.	TRBD2	TRBJ2-5	16	CASSVGRGGVLETQYF	TGTGCCAGCAGCGTAGGACGGGGGGGAGTGCTGGAGACCCAGTACTTC
TRBV30	.	.	TRBJ1-5	14	CAWSHENSNQPQHF	TGTGCCTGGAGTCACGAGAATAGCAATCAGCCCCAGCATTTT
TRBV9	.	TRBD2	TRBJ2-3	17	CASSVRTSGGQGDTQYF	TGTGCCAGCAGTGTCAGGACTAGCGGGGGGCAGGGTGATACGCAGTATTTT
TRBV29-1	.	.	TRBJ2-2	14	CSVDRGLGTGELFF	TGCAGCGTTGACAGGGGATTGGGCACCGGGGAGCTGTTTTTT
TRBV6-4	.	.	TRBJ1-1	13	CASSVLGGTEAFF	TGTGCCAGCAGTGTGTTGGGAGGCACTGAAGCTTTCTTT
TRBV29-1	.	.	TRBJ1-4	11	CSVERGGKLFF	TGCAGCGTTGAGCGGGGCGGAAAACTGTTTTTT
TRBV5-1	.	.	TRBJ2-1	15	CASSLALSSYNEQFF	TGCGCCAGCAGCTTAGCCTTAAGCTCCTACAATGAGCAGTTCTTC
TRBV29-1	.	.	TRBJ2-1	11	CSVELVAVRFF	TGCAGCGTTGAATTGGTGGCAGTTCGGTTCTTC
TRBV29-1	.	TRBD1	TRBJ1-2	14	CSARGQGSNYGYTF	TGCAGCGCCCGCGGACAGGGCTCTAACTATGGCTACACCTTC
TRBV10-3	.	TRBD1	TRBJ1-1	12	CAIRTGGTEAFF	TGTGCCATAAGGACAGGGGGCACTGAAGCTTTCTTT
TRBV27	.	.	TRBJ1-5	14	CASSLQGANQPQHF	TGTGCCAGCAGTCTCCAGGGTGCCAATCAGCCCCAGCATTTT
TRBV25-1	.	.	TRBJ1-1	16	CASTENRIQGTTEAFF	TGTGCCAGCACCGAGAATCGGATACAGGGAACTACTGAAGCTTTCTTT
TRBV30	.	TRBD1	TRBJ1-1	15	CAWGTPGQGGTEAFF	TGTGCCTGGGGGACTCCGGGACAGGGGGGGACTGAAGCTTTCTTT
TRBV18	.	.	TRBJ1-2	13	CASHKTGGNGYTF	TGTGCCAGCCACAAGACCGGAGGGAATGGCTACACCTTC
TRBV6-5	.	TRBD1	TRBJ1-1	12	CASSTRDRQAFF	TGTGCCAGCAGTACCCGGGACAGACAAGCTTTCTTT
TRBV6-6	.	TRBD1	TRBJ2-5	14	CASREDRVRKTQYF	TGTGCCAGCAGGGAGGACAGGGTGAGAAAGACCCAGTACTTC
TRBV27	.	.	TRBJ1-5	14	CASSLGGAGQPQHF	TGTGCCAGCAGTTTGGGGGGGGCGGGTCAGCCCCAGCATTTT
TRBV5-6	.	.	TRBJ2-1	12	CASSLGQTSVVF	TGTGCCAGCAGCTTGGGTCAGACTTCCGTGGTCTTC
TRBV5-1	.	TRBD1	TRBJ1-2	16	CASSLGFDRGPDGYTF	TGCGCCAGCAGCTTGGGTTTCGACAGGGGACCTGATGGCTACACCTTC
TRBV5-1	.	TRBD1	TRBJ1-2	15	CASSLALGTGNGYTF	TGCGCCAGCAGCTTGGCCTTGGGGACAGGGAATGGCTACACCTTC
TRBV19	.	TRBD1	TRBJ1-5	16	CASSSPDRGRDQPQHF	TGTGCCAGTAGTTCCCCTGACAGGGGGCGCGATCAGCCCCAGCATTTT
TRBV5-6	.	.	TRBJ2-3	14	CASSFRFSGDTQYF	TGTGCCAGCAGCTTCCGATTTTCGGGGGATACGCAGTATTTT
TRBV27	.	.	TRBJ2-5	13	CASSLRSGETQYF	TGTGCCAGCAGTTTACGGTCGGGGGAGACCCAGTACTTC
TRBV5-4	.	TRBD1	TRBJ1-2	13	CASSWARGPGYTF	TGTGCCAGCAGCTGGGCCAGGGGGCCCGGCTACACCTTC
TRBV7-2	.	.	TRBJ1-5	13	CASSSTLRPPQHF	TGTGCCAGCAGCTCTACCCTTCGCCCGCCCCAGCATTTT
TRBV6-6	.	TRBD2	TRBJ2-2	15	CASTSGGSNTGELFF	TGTGCCAGCACCTCGGGGGGTTCGAACACCGGGGAGCTGTTTTTT
TRBV6-1	.	.	TRBJ1-2	15	CASSEAPGGIYGYTF	TGTGCCAGCAGTGAAGCGCCGGGGGGCATCTATGGCTACACCTTC
TRBV14	.	.	TRBJ2-1	13	CASSQVRGNEQFF	TGTGCCAGCAGCCAAGTTCGGGGGAATGAGCAGTTCTTC